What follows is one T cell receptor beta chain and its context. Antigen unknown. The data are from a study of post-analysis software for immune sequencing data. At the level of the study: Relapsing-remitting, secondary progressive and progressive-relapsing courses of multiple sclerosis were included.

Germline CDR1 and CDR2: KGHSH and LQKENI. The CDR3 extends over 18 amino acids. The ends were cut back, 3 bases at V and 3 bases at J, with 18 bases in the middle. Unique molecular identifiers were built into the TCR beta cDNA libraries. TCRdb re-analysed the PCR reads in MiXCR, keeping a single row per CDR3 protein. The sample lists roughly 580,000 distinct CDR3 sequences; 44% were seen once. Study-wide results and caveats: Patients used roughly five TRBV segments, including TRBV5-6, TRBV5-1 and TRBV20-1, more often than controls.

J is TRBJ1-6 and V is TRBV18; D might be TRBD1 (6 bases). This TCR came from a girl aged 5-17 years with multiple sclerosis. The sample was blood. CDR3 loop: CASSPYPDSPFYNSPLHF. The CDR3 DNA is TGTGCCAGCTCACCCTACCCGGACAGCCCTTTCTATAATTCACCCCTCCACTTT.